The 12 T cell receptor beta chains listed next were all sequenced from one sample in a study of T cell responses to AZD1222 COVID-19 vaccine. Profiled with immunoSEQ multiplex PCR; TCRdb holds only in-frame clones, not every one. The sample has under 120,000 clones, around 94% seen once; the top ten hold 2% to 2.5%. Sample: peripheral blood, taken on day 0 of AZD1222 vaccination. The receptors originated from an adult in good health.

The table lists this clone with a count of one. V gene TRBV3-1 (or the pseudogene TRBV3-2) combines with J gene TRBJ2-7; 7 bases are a match to TRBD1. The V and J ends lost 4 bases and 1 base, in that order; junction bases with no gene match: 1. Germline loops: CDR1 LGHDT, CDR2 YNNKEL (reference sequence). The CDR3 has 13 residues. The CDR3 bases are TGTGCCAGCAGCCCGGGACAGTCCTACGAGCAGTACTTC. Residues: CASSPGQSYEQYF.

CDR3 in DNA: TGCGCCAGCAGCTTTGCCGAGGGCCTTACCCCTTCCGAGCAGTACTTC. Amino acids: CASSFAEGLTPSEQYF. This rearrangement joins TRBV5-1 to TRBJ2-7; perhaps TRBD2 as D (5 bases). Germline-derived CDR1 and CDR2 are SGHRS and YFSETQ. There are 16 residues in the CDR3. V was cut by 2 bases and J by 6 bases, with 21 bases left in between.

This chain joins TRBV7-9 and TRBJ1-5; D remains ambiguous. The CDR3 runs 14 residues. Trimming took off 5 bases at V and 3 bases at J, with 11 bases between the two ends. Germline-derived CDR1 and CDR2 are SEHNR and FQNEAQ (reference sequence). In DNA, the CDR3 is TGTGCCAGCAGCGAAGGTGGGTACAATCAGCCCCAGCATTTT. It yields the protein CASSEGGYNQPQHF.

V gene TRBV12-3 or TRBV12-4 combines with J gene TRBJ1-3; the D is unclear. This CDR3 region has 13 residues. Trimming cost V 2 bases and J 6 bases, with 8 bases left between them. The CDR3 bases are TGTGCCAGCAGTTTATTTACAGTAAACACCATATATTTT. Translated, it gives CASSLFTVNTIYF.

Comments on this clone: The sample contains more than one DNA sequence encoding this CDR3. CDR3 loop: CSARVGYGYTF. CDR3 sequence (DNA): TGCAGTGCTAGAGTGGGGTATGGCTACACCTTC. The chain recombines TRBV20-1 with TRBJ1-2, with D unclear. The CDR3 totals 11 residues. The V end lost 1 base, the J end lost 5 bases, and 5 bases lay between the germline ends. Germline V gives CDR1 DFQATT, CDR2 SNEGSKA (reference sequence).

For this clone: At one end, the junction sequence differs from germline, possibly due to a read error. The V gene is TRBV5-6, the J gene TRBJ2-7, with D tentatively TRBD1 (5 bases). Germline CDR1 reads SGHDT; CDR2 reads YYEEEE. The CDR3 has 12 residues. The CDR3 bases are TGTGCCAGCAGCTTTAGAAGGGGCGAGGAGTACTTC. Its protein product is CASSFRRGEEYF.

The J gene is TRBJ1-1, the V gene TRBV20-1; possibly TRBD1 for D (6 bases). The germline V gene encodes CDR1 DFQATT and CDR2 SNEGSKA (reference sequence). Trimming cost V 3 bases and J 3 bases, with 14 bases left between them. The CDR3 is 14 amino acids. The CDR3 nucleotides are TGCAGTGCTAGTTATTCTGGGGGGCACACTGAAGCTTTCTTT. Translated, it gives CSASYSGGHTEAFF.

This sequence joins TRBV6-4 and TRBJ2-5, with D perhaps assigned TRBD1 or TRBD2 (5 bases each). The CDR3 is made up of 14 amino acids. Per the germline V gene, CDR1 is MRHNA and CDR2 is SNTAGT. V lost 6 bases, J lost 4 bases, and 15 bases lay in between. The CDR3 DNA sequence: TGTGCCAGCAGCACCAGGGAGAGGGTAGAGACCCAGTACTTC. Amino acid sequence: CASSTRERVETQYF.

V usage is TRBV6-5 and J usage is TRBJ2-3; D is undetermined. Germline V CDR1 and CDR2: MNHEY, SVGAGI. The V gene lost 8 bases and the J gene lost 4 bases, with 10 bases spanning the gap. The CDR3 runs 12 residues. The CDR3 DNA follows: TGTGCCAGCCAAACGGCGGCAGATACGCAGTATTTT. Translating gives CASQTAADTQYF.

The chain is built from TRBV9 and TRBJ1-4; 9 bases map to TRBD1. Trimming took 4 bases from V and 8 from J; bases not matched to a gene: 9. CDR1 is SGDLS and CDR2 is YYNGEE in the germline V gene. CDR3 length equals 15 residues. The CDR3 DNA follows: TGTGCCAGCAGCAAAAGACAGGGGGAGAGGGAAAAACTGTTTTTT. Protein product: CASSKRQGEREKLFF.

This rearrangement joins TRBV28 to TRBJ1-5; perhaps TRBD1 as D (5 bases). The CDR3 spans 15 residues. Per germline, CDR1 MDHEN and CDR2 SYDVKM. Deletions cut 3 bases from V and 2 bases from J, with 11 bases between. CDR3 region: CASSLQGVGNQPQHF. The CDR3 coding sequence is TGTGCCAGCAGTTTGCAGGGAGTGGGCAATCAGCCCCAGCATTTT.

The gene calls are TRBV10-3 and TRBJ2-5; D uncertain. Germline assignment: CDR1 ENHRY and CDR2 SYGVKD. The CDR3 contains 15 residues. The ends were cut back, 2 bases at V and 0 bases at J, with 10 bases in the middle. The CDR3, as DNA: TGTGCCATCAGTGAGCCGACTGTACACCAAGAGACCCAGTACTTC. Residues: CAISEPTVHQETQYF.